These 22 T cell receptor beta chains share one sample of origin, sequenced in a study of blood T cell repertoires in COVID-19 (dated by TCRdb to the early 2020s). Library preparation was by the immunoSEQ multiplex PCR assay. The clones in this table, taken by TCRdb from immuneACCESS, are in-frame only. Not every clone is retained; where verified, under half of the shortfall comes from an unresolved V gene, and the cause of the rest is unknown. This sample comprises tens of thousands of clones, around 90% of them detected only once. The biggest ten clones account for 0.3% to 0.4% of the sample. The sequencing input was peripheral blood. These receptor sequences come from a man aged 45-60 years with COVID-19, enrolled during active disease.

V is TRBV11-2 and J is TRBJ2-1, with 9 bases matching TRBD2. V lost 5 bases, J lost 4 bases, and 6 bases stayed unmatched. The germline CDR1 and CDR2 sequences are SGHAT and FQNNGV. CDR3 size: 15 residues. The CDR3 protein is CASSLRLAVYNEQFF. CDR3 DNA sequence: TGTGCCAGCAGCCTGCGACTAGCGGTTTACAATGAGCAGTTCTTC.

This clone was seen just once. The chain is built from TRBV3-1 (or the pseudogene TRBV3-2) and TRBJ1-3; 7 bases map to TRBD1. The CDR3 consists of 15 residues. V lost 8 bases and J lost 1; bases outside the gene matches: 8. CDR1 is LGHDT and CDR2 is YNNKEL in the germline V gene (reference sequence). DNA of the CDR3: TGTGCCAGCCGGGCGGACAGGTCTTCTGGAAACACCATATATTTT. Translated, it gives CASRADRSSGNTIYF.

J is TRBJ2-5 and V is TRBV11-2, with D possibly being TRBD2 (6 bases). The CDR3 extends over 15 amino acids. Trimming removed 6 bases from V and 1 base from J, with 15 bases in between. Germline V gives CDR1 SGHAT, CDR2 FQNNGV. CDR3 protein: CASSPDPGLQETQYF. The CDR3 DNA reads TGTGCCAGCAGTCCTGATCCGGGACTCCAAGAGACCCAGTACTTC.

The chain recombines TRBV3-1 (or the pseudogene TRBV3-2) with TRBJ2-7, with TRBD2 matching over 7 bases. Germline-derived CDR1 and CDR2 are LGHDT and YNNKEL (reference sequence). The CDR3 loop spans 16 amino acids. Trimming at V came to 4 bases and at J to 4 bases, leaving 13 bases not matched to a gene. The CDR3 reads CASSPREIAGLYEQYF. The CDR3 bases are TGTGCCAGCAGCCCTCGGGAGATAGCGGGCCTTTACGAGCAGTACTTC.

This chain connects TRBV10-3 to TRBJ1-1, with a possible D match to TRBD1 (5 bases). CDR1 and CDR2 from the germline V gene are ENHRY and SYGVKD. V dropped 7 bases and J dropped 0 bases, with 9 bases sitting between them. This CDR3 comprises 13 residues. The CDR3 spells CAITGAMNTEAFF. CDR3 sequence (DNA): TGTGCCATCACTGGGGCTATGAACACTGAAGCTTTCTTT.

This clone was seen just once. This chain connects TRBV27 to TRBJ1-5; 7 bases are a match to TRBD1. With 6 bases clipped from V and 7 bases from J, the junction kept 15 bases outside the gene matches. From germline, CDR1 is MNHEY and CDR2 SMNVEV (reference sequence). CDR3 length: 16 residues. The CDR3 sequence: CASRRISGGPGQPQHF. The CDR3 region has the DNA TGTGCCAGCAGACGTATCTCAGGGGGTCCAGGCCAGCCCCAGCATTTT.

J is TRBJ1-1 and V is TRBV5-1, with D perhaps matching TRBD1 (6 bases). Germline-derived CDR1 and CDR2 are SGHRS and YFSETQ. Trimming stripped 2 bases from V and 5 bases from J, with 13 bases between. This CDR3 contains 14 residues. The CDR3: CASSLGGVTTEAFF. The CDR3 bases are TGCGCCAGCAGCTTAGGGGGTGTAACGACTGAAGCTTTCTTT.

In this sample, this clone turned up a few times. The chain links TRBV7-9 to TRBJ2-5; weak D call: TRBD2 (6 bases). The length of the CDR3 is 17 residues. Germline V gives CDR1 SEHNR, CDR2 FQNEAQ (reference sequence). V was pared by 5 bases and J by 2 bases, with 21 bases between. CDR3 residues: CASSRLGAGWRQETQYF. CDR3 coding DNA: TGTGCCAGCAGCCGACTAGGGGCAGGGTGGCGGCAAGAGACCCAGTACTTC.

The chain has TRBV29-1 and TRBJ1-1, with 9 positions matching TRBD1. The CDR3 has 13 amino acids. CDR1 and CDR2 (germline): SQVTM, ANQGSEA. V gave up 6 bases and J gave up 5 bases; unmatched junction bases: 7. CDR3: CSVARDRATEAFF. CDR3 nucleotides: TGCAGCGTCGCCAGGGACAGGGCGACTGAAGCTTTCTTT.

This chain links TRBV2 with TRBJ2-7, with unresolved D. CDR3 length: 13 residues. Germline-derived CDR1 and CDR2 are SNHLY and FYNNEI. The ends were cut back, 1 base at V and 1 base at J, with 5 bases in the middle. CDR3: CASSEGLSYEQYF. The CDR3 DNA follows: TGTGCCAGCAGTGAAGGTTTATCCTACGAGCAGTACTTC.

This chain links TRBV24-1 with TRBJ1-1, with D perhaps matching TRBD1 (5 bases). Deletions cut 6 bases from V and 13 bases from J, with 17 bases between. The CDR3 is 12 amino acids. Germline-derived CDR1 and CDR2 are KGHDR and SFDVKD. In DNA, the CDR3 is TGTGCCACCAGTACAGACGGGGGGAACGGTTTCTTT. This translates into CATSTDGGNGFF.

This clone was seen a handful of times. This chain joins TRBV25-1 and TRBJ1-5; TRBD1 aligns across 9 bases. V dropped 4 bases and J dropped 3; count of bases not matched to a gene: 4. The germline CDR1 and CDR2 sequences are MGHDK and SYGVNS. The CDR3 has 15 amino acids. The DNA of the CDR3 is TGTGCCAGCAGTGGAGGACAGGGGAACAATCAGCCCCAGCATTTT. As protein: CASSGGQGNNQPQHF.

V usage is TRBV30 and J usage is TRBJ1-3, with 7 positions matching TRBD1. J was trimmed by 8 bases and V by 4 bases; bases with no gene match: 8. The CDR3 spans 13 residues. CDR1 and CDR2 (germline): GTSNPN, SVGIG (reference sequence). In nucleotides, the CDR3 is TGTGCCTGGAACCGGGACAGAGCGGACACCATATATTTT. This encodes CAWNRDRADTIYF. The entire variable domain, with the rest obtained from reference TRBV30 and TRBJ1-3, is as follows: SQTIHQWPATLVQPVGSPLSLECTVEGTSNPNLYWYRQAAGRGLQLLFYSVGIGQISSEVPQNLSASRPQDRQFILSSKKLLLSDSGFYLCAWNRDRADTIYFGEGSWLTVV.

For this clone: This sample includes further DNA sequences coding for the same CDR3. This chain links TRBV28 with TRBJ2-7; 9 nucleotides line up with TRBD2. Germline V gene sequence: CDR1 MDHEN, CDR2 SYDVKM. The CDR3 loop spans 12 amino acids. Unmatched junction bases numbered 3, after V lost 8 bases and J lost 4 bases. The CDR3 region is CASGSGSYEQYF. CDR3 nucleotides: TGTGCCAGCGGTAGCGGGAGTTACGAGCAGTACTTC.

The rearrangement joins TRBV28 to TRBJ1-2; D is uncertain. Trimming stripped 9 bases from V and 9 bases from J, with 17 bases between. The CDR3 consists of 12 residues. CDR1 MDHEN and CDR2 SYDVKM come from the germline V gene. The CDR3 DNA follows: TGTGCCAGTCTATCTCTCCCTGAAAGCTACACCTTC. It encodes CASLSLPESYTF.

This clone was detected once. The chain uses TRBV7-8 and TRBJ2-7; TRBD2 matches 9 bases. V shed 1 base and J 1 base; nucleotides not matched to a gene: 5. Germline V gives CDR1 SGHVS, CDR2 FQNEAQ. The CDR3 contains 16 residues. The CDR3 is CASSLGTSVLSYEQYF. The CDR3 nucleotides read TGTGCCAGCAGCTTAGGGACTAGCGTCCTATCCTACGAGCAGTACTTC. Filled out from reference TRBV7-8 and TRBJ2-7, the complete variable domain reads GAGVSQSPRYKVAKRGQDVALRCDPISGHVSLFWYQQALGQGPEFLTYFQNEAQLDKSGLPSDRFFAERPEGSVSTLKIQRTQQEDSAVYLCASSLGTSVLSYEQYFGPGTRLTVT.

V and J are TRBV2 and TRBJ1-2; 7 nucleotides agree with TRBD1. V dropped 6 bases and J dropped 2; count of bases not matched to a gene: 9. There are 15 residues in the CDR3. Germline V CDR1 and CDR2: SNHLY, FYNNEI. CDR3 residues: CASRARDSGNYGYTF. CDR3 sequence (DNA): TGTGCCAGCAGGGCCAGGGACAGTGGCAACTATGGCTACACCTTC. Full variable domain (outside the CDR3, taken from reference TRBV2 and TRBJ1-2): EPEVTQTPSHQVTQMGQEVILRCVPISNHLYFYWYRQILGQKVEFLVSFYNNEISEKSEIFDDQFSVERPDGSNFTLKIRSTKLEDSAMYFCASRARDSGNYGYTFGSGTRLTVV.

This rearrangement joins TRBV5-4 to TRBJ2-3; TRBD2 matches at 11 bases. Germline V gene sequence: CDR1 SGHNT, CDR2 YYREEE (reference sequence). This CDR3 has 16 amino acids. Trimming cost V 4 bases and J 4 bases; bases outside gene matches: 8. DNA of the CDR3: TGTGCCAGCAGCCCCCATAGCGGGAGGGGGTCAGATACGCAGTATTTT. This gives the protein CASSPHSGRGSDTQYF.

The rearrangement links TRBV5-1 to TRBJ1-3; D is perhaps TRBD1 (5 bases). Trimming cost V 4 bases and J 0 bases, with 14 bases left between them. Germline CDR1 and CDR2: SGHRS and YFSETQ. This CDR3 region has 16 residues. CDR3: CASSPGQTFSGNTIYF. As DNA, the CDR3 is TGCGCCAGCAGCCCCGGACAAACTTTCTCTGGAAACACCATATATTTT.

This chain connects TRBV28 to TRBJ1-1; 7 nucleotides line up with TRBD1. V shed 3 bases and J 1 base; nucleotides not matched to a gene: 11. Germline V lookup: CDR1 MDHEN, CDR2 SYDVKM. This CDR3 contains 17 residues. DNA for the CDR3: TGTGCCAGCAGTTTCCACGACAGGGCCAAAACGAACACTGAAGCTTTCTTT. The encoded protein is CASSFHDRAKTNTEAFF. Full variable domain (missing parts from reference TRBV28 and TRBJ1-1): DVKVTQSSRYLVKRTGEKVFLECVQDMDHENMFWYRQDPGLGLRLIYFSYDVKMKEKGDIPEGYSVSREKKERFSLILESASTNQTSMYLCASSFHDRAKTNTEAFFGQGTRLTVV.

The chain has TRBV14 and TRBJ1-1; D not resolved. CDR1 and CDR2 (germline): SGHDN, FVKESK. V was trimmed by 1 base and J by 6 bases, leaving 12 bases between them. The CDR3 loop spans 14 amino acids. The CDR3 coding sequence is TGTGCCAGCAGCCAAGGTTGGATGGCGGCTGAAGCTTTCTTT. It is translated as CASSQGWMAAEAFF.

The chain uses TRBV6-6 and TRBJ2-7; possibly TRBD2 for D (6 bases). V was cut by 4 bases and J by 2 bases, with 12 bases left in between. The CDR3 totals 14 residues. From germline, CDR1 is MNHNY and CDR2 SVGAGI (reference sequence). The DNA for the CDR3 is TGTGCCAGCAGTTTCGGGACTGGGGCCTACGAGCAGTACTTC. Its protein is CASSFGTGAYEQYF.